Listed below are T cell receptor beta chains from one sample, sequenced in a study of blood T cell repertoires in COVID-19. The assay was immunoSEQ multiplex PCR, and TCRdb's table has in-frame clones only and misses some. The sample consists of around 110,000 clones, 75% to 90% of them appearing once. Sequencing input: peripheral blood. The receptors originated from a woman in her sixties or seventies with acute or convalescent COVID-19. Both conserved end residues are part of each CDR3. The D gene is left open where the match is weak. A row's size may be missing; if present it is once, few, many or a size class.

D	V	size	J	CDR3	DNA
-	TRBV5-5	-	TRBJ2-5	CASSFTGQETQYF	TGTGCCAGCAGCTTTACGGGACAAGAGACCCAGTACTTC
TRBD1	TRBV2	few	TRBJ1-5	CASGSGGGSNQPQHF	TGTGCCAGCGGGTCAGGGGGAGGAAGCAATCAGCCCCAGCATTTT
TRBD1	TRBV6-5	few	TRBJ1-5	CAASTGAGQPQHF	TGTGCCGCTTCTACAGGGGCAGGACAGCCCCAGCATTTT
TRBD1	TRBV5-4	-	TRBJ1-1	CASSPTGVETEAFF	TGTGCCAGCAGCCCTACAGGGGTCGAGACTGAAGCTTTCTTT
-	TRBV7-9	-	TRBJ1-6	CASKTGQNNSPLHF	TGTGCCAGCAAAACCGGACAGAATAATTCACCCCTCCACTTT
TRBD1	TRBV6-5	-	TRBJ1-5	CASVTGSIQPQHF	TGTGCCAGCGTGACAGGGAGCATCCAGCCCCAGCATTTT
TRBD1	TRBV4-1	-	TRBJ2-3	CASSQEGQGTDTQYF	TGCGCCAGCAGCCAAGAGGGACAGGGCACAGATACGCAGTATTTT
-	TRBV2	-	TRBJ1-1	CASTGDRDTEAFF	TGTGCCAGCACAGGGGATAGGGACACTGAAGCTTTCTTT
TRBD2	TRBV13	-	TRBJ2-5	CASSLGETSGRQETQYF	TGTGCCAGCAGCTTAGGAGAGACTAGCGGGAGACAAGAGACCCAGTACTTC
TRBD2	TRBV19	-	TRBJ2-7	CASSISRGLAGFNEQYF	TGTGCCAGTAGTATAAGTCGGGGACTAGCGGGATTCAACGAGCAGTACTTC
-	TRBV2	once	TRBJ2-7	CASRWGQDYEQYF	TGTGCCAGCAGATGGGGGCAGGACTACGAGCAGTACTTC
TRBD1	TRBV7-9	-	TRBJ1-2	CASSVSGTGVTDLYGYTF	TGTGCCAGCAGCGTCTCCGGGACAGGGGTGACGGACCTCTATGGCTACACCTTC
TRBD1	TRBV6-4	-	TRBJ2-5	CASSADREETQYF	TGTGCCAGCAGCGCTGACAGGGAAGAGACCCAGTACTTC
TRBD1	TRBV11-3	few	TRBJ2-7	CASSAATGISSEQYF	TGTGCCAGCAGCGCCGCGACAGGGATAAGTAGCGAGCAGTACTTC
-	TRBV5-6	once	TRBJ2-1	CASSLSQYEQFF	TGTGCCAGCAGCTTGAGTCAGTATGAGCAGTTCTTC
TRBD1	TRBV6-5	-	TRBJ1-5	CASQTGGQPQHF	TGTGCCAGCCAGACAGGGGGCCAGCCCCAGCATTTT
-	TRBV12-3/TRBV12-4	once	TRBJ1-2	CASSRRGLYGYTF	TGTGCCAGCAGCCGCAGGGGCCTCTATGGCTACACCTTC
TRBD1	TRBV6-4	-	TRBJ2-2	CASSAKGQGANTGELFF	TGTGCCAGCAGTGCCAAGGGACAGGGAGCGAACACCGGGGAGCTGTTTTTT
-	TRBV4-2	-	TRBJ2-3	CASSQRGSVPSTDTQYF	TGTGCCAGCAGTCAGAGGGGGAGCGTACCTAGCACAGATACGCAGTATTTT
TRBD2	TRBV4-1	-	TRBJ2-1	CASSRLAGSYNEQFF	TGCGCCAGCAGCCGATTAGCGGGATCCTACAATGAGCAGTTCTTC
-	TRBV12-5	-	TRBJ2-6	CASGFFERTPSGANVLTF	TGTGCTAGTGGTTTCTTCGAGCGGACCCCCTCTGGGGCCAACGTCCTGACTTTC
TRBD2	TRBV2	-	TRBJ2-3	CATSGAGGLAGDTQYF	TGTGCCACCTCGGGCGCGGGGGGACTAGCAGGGGATACGCAGTATTTT
TRBD1	TRBV2	-	TRBJ1-2	CASIGPGQGGYGYTF	TGTGCCAGCATCGGACCGGGACAGGGCGGCTATGGCTACACCTTC
-	TRBV30	-	TRBJ1-5	CAWSQGNQPQHF	TGTGCCTGGAGCCAGGGGAATCAGCCCCAGCATTTT
-	TRBV19	few	TRBJ2-7	CASSTGFSYEQYF	TGTGCCAGTAGCACGGGATTTTCCTACGAGCAGTACTTC
TRBD1	TRBV2	-	TRBJ2-3	CASGGQVNTDTQYF	TGTGCCAGCGGGGGACAGGTAAACACAGATACGCAGTATTTT
TRBD2	TRBV11-2	-	TRBJ2-1	CASSLIAGVIHEQFF	TGTGCCAGCAGCTTAATCGCGGGAGTGATCCATGAGCAGTTCTTC
TRBD2	TRBV6-4	-	TRBJ2-3	CASSQTSGGAFDTQYF	TGTGCCAGCAGCCAGACTAGCGGGGGGGCATTTGATACGCAGTATTTT
-	TRBV5-1	-	TRBJ1-1	CASSSQGNTEAFF	TGCGCCAGCAGCTCACAGGGGAACACTGAAGCTTTCTTT
TRBD2	TRBV2	-	TRBJ2-1	CASSSGGSYNEQFF	TGTGCCAGCTCGAGCGGGGGGTCTTACAATGAGCAGTTCTTC
-	TRBV19	-	TRBJ2-1	CASSKTVVSYNEQFF	TGTGCCAGTAGTAAGACAGTAGTCTCCTACAATGAGCAGTTCTTC
-	TRBV9	-	TRBJ2-1	CASSVKLQGSEQFF	TGTGCCAGCAGCGTAAAATTACAGGGAAGTGAGCAGTTCTTC